This T cell receptor (beta chain) was retrieved from a study of PD-1 and CTLA-4 blockade in melanoma. Only in-frame clones appear in the TCRdb table, and some are missing; sequencing was by immunoSEQ multiplex PCR. The sample consists of some 33,000 clones, around 90% of them appearing once. Trimming stripped 4 bases from V and 4 bases from J, with 6 bases between. CDR3 size: 12 residues. The source is a human donor with melanoma. The sample in question was CD8+ T cells from peripheral blood, obtained from a patient given anti-PD-1 treatment. The chain is built from TRBV12-3 or TRBV12-4 and TRBJ2-3; D unresolved. The chain's CDR3 is CASSSLADTQYF. The CDR3 DNA is TGTGCCAGCAGTTCTTTAGCAGATACGCAGTATTTT.